These T cell receptor beta chains were read from a single sample in a study of radiation and T cells in renal cell carcinoma. Here immunoSEQ multiplex PCR was the method, and the copy in TCRdb shows in-frame clones only, minus some. In the table there are 14,000 or so clones, around 60% of which are singletons. Material: tumor tissue, obtained from a patient whose treatment was nephrectomy without radiotherapy. The receptors originated from a middle-aged man with renal cell carcinoma. Each CDR3 is given with its conserved first and last residue. D genes are given only for firm matches. A row's size may be missing; if present it is once, few, many or a size class.

>.|13|.|TRBV5-1|TRBJ1-2
CASSLGQSYGYTF
TGCGCCAGCAGCTTGGGACAGAGTTATGGCTACACCTTC
>.|13|.|TRBV5-5|TRBJ2-3
CASNPTGTDTQYF
TGTGCCAGCAACCCGACAGGCACAGATACGCAGTATTTT
>.|13|.|TRBV7-2|TRBJ1-2
CASSLRNSYGYTF
TGTGCCAGCAGCTTACGGAATTCGTATGGCTACACCTTC
>TRBD1|17|.|TRBV19|TRBJ1-1
CASSLGTGGESSTEAFF
TGTGCCAGTAGTCTCGGGACAGGGGGCGAGTCGAGCACTGAAGCTTTCTTT
>.|13|once|TRBV6-5|TRBJ2-3
CASSYSGADTQYF
TGTGCCAGCAGTTACTCGGGGGCAGATACGCAGTATTTT
>.|15|.|TRBV30|TRBJ2-6
CAGRARFTGANVLTF
TGTGCCGGCCGCGCAAGGTTTACCGGGGCCAACGTCCTGACTTTC
>.|15|few|TRBV5-1|TRBJ2-2
CASSLSEQNTGELFF
TGCGCCAGCAGCTTATCGGAACAGAACACCGGGGAGCTGTTTTTT
>.|19|.|TRBV12-5|TRBJ1-3
CASGLVPDGQGPSGNTIYF
TGTGCTAGTGGTTTGGTACCGGATGGGCAGGGACCCTCTGGAAACACCATATATTTT
>.|13|.|TRBV5-1|TRBJ1-1
CASSYGRGTEAFF
TGCGCCAGCAGCTATGGACGCGGTACTGAAGCTTTCTTT
>TRBD2|15|.|TRBV5-8|TRBJ2-1
CASSLWTSGYNEQFF
TGTGCCAGCAGCCTCTGGACTAGCGGGTACAATGAGCAGTTCTTC
>.|13|.|TRBV7-9|TRBJ1-2
CASSLDRANGYTF
TGTGCCAGCAGCTTAGACAGGGCCAATGGCTACACCTTC
>.|14|.|TRBV10-1|TRBJ2-3
CASKYRQYTDTQYF
TGCGCCAGCAAATACCGACAGTACACAGATACGCAGTATTTT